This TCR beta chain was documented in a study of beta chain features in type 1 diabetes (dated by TCRdb to the late 2010s). Concerning the study at large: Mean age, gender distribution, total cell number and subset yield were not different between patients and healthy donors. A total of 107,917,701 sorted cells were examined across all samples, and RNA yield correlated strongly with the number of cells per subset. The study compared TCRB repertoires of sorted circulating CD4+ T cell subsets between recently diagnosed type 1 diabetes patients and matched healthy donors. Regulatory and stem cell-like memory subsets were isolated from only 8 patients and roughly eight healthy donors, whereas naive and central memory subsets came from all 30 or so donors.

In this sample, this clone turned up a few times. What antigen it recognizes has not been identified. The sample holds no much larger clone one base away, and base qualities are not on file. Each donor gave one peripheral blood draw, averaging approximately 110 mL, which was collected into heparinised tubes. Using a panel that included CD45RO, CCR7, CD25, CD127, CD95 and CD27, naive, central memory, regulatory and stem cell-like memory CD4+ T cells were sorted on a BD FACSAria II. A purity above 98% was achieved for all sorted populations. PBMCs were separated immediately by Lymphoprep density gradient centrifugation and were stained directly, without being cultured. To minimize batch effects, samples were stained and sorted in pairs, one healthy donor with one patient per experiment. Overall results and qualifications from the work: Type 1 diabetes patients showed a moderate but significant shortening of TCRB CDR3 length in all four CD4+ subsets. At VDJ recombination sites, type 1 diabetes patients had fewer insertions and more deleted nucleotides, which implies abnormalities in thymic rearrangement. Shorter templates might be favored by PCR, yet because patient and control samples were amplified and corrected together, any such skew would affect both groups equally. Because cDNA was sequenced instead of genomic DNA, activated cells with high expression could be over-represented, although the groups did not differ in activation or CD3 levels. Because the HLA sub-analyses included only small numbers of individuals, any influence of HLA type on TCRB rearrangement was left unresolved. Naive, central memory and regulatory TCRB repertoires appeared more similar among patients than among healthy donors.

Via the germline V gene, CDR1 is KGHSH and CDR2 LQKENI. Trimming at the junction amounts to 6 bases on V and 3 bases on J, and the germline ends lie 17 bases apart. The CDR3 runs 16 residues from the cysteine to the phenylalanine. Solely the CDR3 DNA is kept, with 48 bases framed from the first base. The entire isolated RNA was reverse transcribed using the High Capacity cDNA Reverse Transcription Kit, and thus expressed TCRB transcripts were sequenced. Deep immunoSEQ sequencing was applied to naive, central memory and regulatory T cell samples, giving an average of roughly 3.5 million total reads per sample. After sorted cells were lysed in RLT buffer, RNA was extracted with DNase-treated RNeasy Micro or Mini kits, with the choice depending on cell number. To prevent cross-contamination, every cell subset was processed on its own, while patient and healthy donor samples were processed together. The immunoSEQ multiplex PCR was used to amplify TCRB sequences from cDNA, yielding 87-bp fragments that span the CDR3 region. Amplicons were sequenced on the Illumina HiSeq platform. The authors processed their data as follows. PCR bias was corrected computationally using synthetic template baselines, and reads within Hamming distance 2 were collapsed, with unmergeable singletons discarded. Reads were aligned against IMGT so that V, D and J genes, CDR3 length and insertions or deletions at six rearrangement sites could be assigned. Within each subset, clonotype counts were normalized to sorted cell number, after which true diversity and Gini coefficients were computed with the tcR R package. The overlap coefficient, calculated on TCRB nucleotide sequences, was used to measure repertoire sharing. TCRdb retrieved this table from immuneACCESS and kept in-frame rearrangements only. Not all clones are present; in checked studies, unresolved V genes account for under half, and no reason is known for the remainder. From that table come the V and J calls and clone size; the DNA was used to work out D and trimming. The table for this sample lists approximately 150,000 clones; approximately 9.8% of them were counted only once. Jointly, the top ten make up 0.65% of the sample.

Input material: central memory CD4+ T cells from blood. The V and J segments used are TRBV18 and TRBJ1-4, and possibly TRBD1, on 5 matching bases. The receptor comes from a woman between 40 and 55 years old in good health. CDR3 region: CASSRTPGRANEKLFF. The DNA sequence follows: TGTGCCAGCTCTCGAACCCCAGGGAGGGCTAATGAAAAACTGTTTTTT.